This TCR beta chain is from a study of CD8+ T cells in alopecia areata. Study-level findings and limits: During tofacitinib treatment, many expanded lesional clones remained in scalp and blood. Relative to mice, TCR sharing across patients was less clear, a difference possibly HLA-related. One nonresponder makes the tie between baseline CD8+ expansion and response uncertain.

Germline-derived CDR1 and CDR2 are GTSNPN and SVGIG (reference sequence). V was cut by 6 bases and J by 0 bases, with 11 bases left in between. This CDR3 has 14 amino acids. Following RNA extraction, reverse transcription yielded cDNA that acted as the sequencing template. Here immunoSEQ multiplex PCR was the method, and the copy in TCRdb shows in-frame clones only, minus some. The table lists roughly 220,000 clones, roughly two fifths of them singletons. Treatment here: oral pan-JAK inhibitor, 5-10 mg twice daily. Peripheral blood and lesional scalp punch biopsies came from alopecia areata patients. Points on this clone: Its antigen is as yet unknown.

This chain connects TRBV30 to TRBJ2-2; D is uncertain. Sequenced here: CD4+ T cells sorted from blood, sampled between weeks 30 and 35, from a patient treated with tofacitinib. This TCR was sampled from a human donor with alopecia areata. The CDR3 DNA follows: TGTGCCTGTTCCACAACTGCGAACACCGGGGAGCTGTTTTTT. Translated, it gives CACSTTANTGELFF. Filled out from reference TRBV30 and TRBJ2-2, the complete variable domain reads SQTIHQWPATLVQPVGSPLSLECTVEGTSNPNLYWYRQAAGRGLQLLFYSVGIGQISSEVPQNLSASRPQDRQFILSSKKLLLSDSGFYLCACSTTANTGELFFGEGSRLTVL.